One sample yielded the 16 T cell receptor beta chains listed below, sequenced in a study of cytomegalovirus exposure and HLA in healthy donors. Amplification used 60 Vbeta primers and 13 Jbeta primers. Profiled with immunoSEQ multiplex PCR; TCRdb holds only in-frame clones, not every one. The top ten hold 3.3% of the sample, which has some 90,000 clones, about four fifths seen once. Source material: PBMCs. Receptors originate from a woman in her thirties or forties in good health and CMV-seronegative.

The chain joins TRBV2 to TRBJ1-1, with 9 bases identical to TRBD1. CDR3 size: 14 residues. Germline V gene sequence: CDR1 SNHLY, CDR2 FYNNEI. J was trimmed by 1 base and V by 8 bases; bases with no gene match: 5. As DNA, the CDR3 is TGTGCCAGCTCTAAACAGGGGGCGAACACTGAAGCTTTCTTT. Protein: CASSKQGANTEAFF. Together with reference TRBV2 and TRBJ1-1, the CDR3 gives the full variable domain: EPEVTQTPSHQVTQMGQEVILRCVPISNHLYFYWYRQILGQKVEFLVSFYNNEISEKSEIFDDQFSVERPDGSNFTLKIRSTKLEDSAMYFCASSKQGANTEAFFGQGTRLTVV.

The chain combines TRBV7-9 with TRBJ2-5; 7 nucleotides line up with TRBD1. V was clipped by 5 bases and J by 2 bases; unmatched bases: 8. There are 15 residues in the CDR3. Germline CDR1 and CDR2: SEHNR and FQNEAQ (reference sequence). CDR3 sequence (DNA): TGTGCCAGCAGCCTCGGACAGGCACTACAAGAGACCCAGTACTTC. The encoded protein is CASSLGQALQETQYF.

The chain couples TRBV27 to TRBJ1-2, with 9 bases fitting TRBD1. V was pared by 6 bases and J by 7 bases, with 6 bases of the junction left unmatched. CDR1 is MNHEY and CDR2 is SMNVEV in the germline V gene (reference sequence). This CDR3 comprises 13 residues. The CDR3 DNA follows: TGTGCCAGCAGGTTACAGGGGGCACTTGGCTACACCTTC. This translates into CASRLQGALGYTF.

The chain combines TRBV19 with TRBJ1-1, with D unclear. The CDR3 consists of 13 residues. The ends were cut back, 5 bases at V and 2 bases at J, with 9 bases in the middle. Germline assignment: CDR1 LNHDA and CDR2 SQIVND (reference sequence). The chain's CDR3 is CASSLRPNTEAFF. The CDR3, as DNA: TGTGCCAGTAGTCTCAGGCCTAACACTGAAGCTTTCTTT.

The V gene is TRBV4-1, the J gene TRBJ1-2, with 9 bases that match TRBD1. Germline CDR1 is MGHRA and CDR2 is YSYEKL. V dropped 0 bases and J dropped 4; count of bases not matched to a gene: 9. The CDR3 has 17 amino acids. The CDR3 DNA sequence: TGCGCCAGCAGCCAAGATTTAGGGACAGGGTATTCCTATGGCTACACCTTC. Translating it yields CASSQDLGTGYSYGYTF.

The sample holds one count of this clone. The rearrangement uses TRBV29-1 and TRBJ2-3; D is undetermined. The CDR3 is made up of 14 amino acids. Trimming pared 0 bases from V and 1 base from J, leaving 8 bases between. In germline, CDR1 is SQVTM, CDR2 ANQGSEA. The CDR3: CSVEDPEGTDTQYF. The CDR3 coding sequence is TGCAGCGTTGAAGATCCCGAGGGCACAGATACGCAGTATTTT.

The CDR3 spells CASSLEFTRAAGNTIYF. Here the CDR3 DNA reads TGTGCCAGCAGCTTGGAATTCACTAGGGCAGCTGGAAACACCATATATTTT. V and J are TRBV5-6 and TRBJ1-3; D is undetermined. Germline CDR1 reads SGHDT; CDR2 reads YYEEEE. The germline V and J ends were trimmed by 0 bases and 2 bases, with 15 bases remaining between them. The CDR3 is 17 residues long.

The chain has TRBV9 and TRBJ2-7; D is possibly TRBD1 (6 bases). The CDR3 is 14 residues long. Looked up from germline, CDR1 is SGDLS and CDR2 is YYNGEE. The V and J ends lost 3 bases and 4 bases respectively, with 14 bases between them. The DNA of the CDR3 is TGTGCCAGCAGCGCCCAGGGGATTGGGTACGAGCAGTACTTC. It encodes CASSAQGIGYEQYF.

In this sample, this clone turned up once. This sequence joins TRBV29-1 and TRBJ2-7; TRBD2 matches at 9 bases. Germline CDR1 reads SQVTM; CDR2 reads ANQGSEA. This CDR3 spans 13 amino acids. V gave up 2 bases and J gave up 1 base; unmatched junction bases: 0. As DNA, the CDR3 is TGCAGCGTTGAACTAGCGGGGTCCTACGAGCAGTACTTC. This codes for CSVELAGSYEQYF.

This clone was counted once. The CDR3 sequence is CSVSDWGLAGVTDTQYF. CDR3 in DNA: TGCAGCGTTTCCGATTGGGGGCTAGCGGGAGTTACAGATACGCAGTATTTT. The J gene is TRBJ2-3, the V gene TRBV29-1, with 10 nucleotides matching TRBD2. The V and J ends lost 5 bases and 3 bases, in that order; junction bases with no gene match: 14. The CDR3 has 17 residues. Germline loops: CDR1 SQVTM, CDR2 ANQGSEA.

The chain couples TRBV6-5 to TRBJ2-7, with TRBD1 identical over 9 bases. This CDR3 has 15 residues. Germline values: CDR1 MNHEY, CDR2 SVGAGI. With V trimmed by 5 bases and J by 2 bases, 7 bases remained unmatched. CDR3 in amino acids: CASSPRQGVAYEQYF. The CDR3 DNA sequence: TGTGCCAGCAGTCCACGACAGGGGGTCGCCTACGAGCAGTACTTC.

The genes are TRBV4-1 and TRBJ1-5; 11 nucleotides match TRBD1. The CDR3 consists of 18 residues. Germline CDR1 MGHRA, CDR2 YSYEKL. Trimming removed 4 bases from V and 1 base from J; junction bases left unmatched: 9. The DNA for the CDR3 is TGCGCCAGCAGCCCTCCGGGACAGGGGGGGTGGAGCAATCAGCCCCAGCATTTT. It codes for CASSPPGQGGWSNQPQHF.

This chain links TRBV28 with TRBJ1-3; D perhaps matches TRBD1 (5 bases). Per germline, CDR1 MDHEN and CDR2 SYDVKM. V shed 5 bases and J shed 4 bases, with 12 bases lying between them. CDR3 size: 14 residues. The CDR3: CASSLRRAGNTIYF. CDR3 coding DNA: TGTGCCAGCAGTCTACGCAGGGCGGGAAACACCATATATTTT.

Here the CDR3 DNA reads TGCGCCAGCAGCTTGTTTTCTAGCGGGAGTTTGACAGATACGCAGTATTTT. It is translated as CASSLFSSGSLTDTQYF. V gene TRBV5-1 combines with J gene TRBJ2-3; the match to TRBD2 covers 10 bases. J gave up 3 bases and V 1 base, and 8 bases lay outside the gene matches. Germline loops: CDR1 SGHRS, CDR2 YFSETQ. The CDR3 contains 17 residues.

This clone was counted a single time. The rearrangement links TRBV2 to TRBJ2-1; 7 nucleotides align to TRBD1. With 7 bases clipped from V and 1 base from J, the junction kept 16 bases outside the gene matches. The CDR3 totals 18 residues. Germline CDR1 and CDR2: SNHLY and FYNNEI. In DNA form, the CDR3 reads TGTGCCAGCAAAGGGGACAGCCTAGGTTTGGGATCCTACAATGAGCAGTTCTTC. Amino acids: CASKGDSLGLGSYNEQFF.

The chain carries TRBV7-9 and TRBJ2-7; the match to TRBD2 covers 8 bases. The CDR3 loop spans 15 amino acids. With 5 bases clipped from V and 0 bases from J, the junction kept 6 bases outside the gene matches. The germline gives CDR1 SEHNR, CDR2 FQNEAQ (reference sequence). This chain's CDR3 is CASSPGLAASYEQYF. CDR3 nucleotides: TGTGCCAGCAGCCCAGGACTAGCAGCCTCCTACGAGCAGTACTTC.